These 2 T cell receptor beta chains were all obtained from the same sample, sequenced in a study of post-analysis software for immune sequencing data. Points from the study as a whole: Among 4 or 5 TRBV segments more frequent in patients than controls were TRBV5-6, TRBV5-1 and TRBV20-1.

Which antigens these TCRs recognize remains unknown. The TCR beta cDNA libraries contained unique molecular identifiers. One entry per CDR3 protein, called by TCRdb with MiXCR from the PCR reads. The table shows a few hundred thousand distinct CDR3 sequences, with 30% to 45% occurring only once. The sample comprised blood. The receptors come from a girl aged 10 to 17 with multiple sclerosis.

This chain connects TRBV3-1 to TRBJ1-4; 8 positions match TRBD1. J was trimmed by 7 bases and V by 1 base; bases with no gene match: 2. The CDR3 sequence is 14 residues long. From germline, CDR1 is LGHDT and CDR2 YNNKEL (reference sequence). This CDR3 is CASSQGQGSEKLFF. The CDR3 DNA sequence: TGTGCCAGCAGCCAAGGACAGGGGAGTGAAAAACTGTTTTTT.

This clonotype has ten or more counts. The V call is TRBV5-1, the J call TRBJ2-3; TRBD2 agrees at 13 bases. Germline assignment: CDR1 SGHRS and CDR2 YFSETQ. This CDR3 has 17 residues. After removal of 4 bases from V and 3 bases from J, the junction contained 8 bases not matched to a gene. CDR3 residues: CASSSGSLAGGTDTQYF. Here the CDR3 DNA reads TGCGCCAGCAGCAGCGGGTCACTAGCGGGGGGGACAGATACGCAGTATTTT.